A selection of T cell receptor beta chains follows, all from one sample in a study of T-cell reconstitution after alpha-beta-depleted transplantation in children. TCRdb ran MiXCR on the PCR reads and lists one entry per CDR3 protein. The top ten hold 27% of the sample, which has about 32,000 distinct CDR3 sequences, 5.5% to 7% seen once. The material sequenced was peripheral blood, taken 60 days after TCRalphabeta/CD19-depleted stem cell transplant. The receptors stem from a child younger than two who had a stem cell transplant for acute myeloid leukemia, so the T cells may come from the graft donor. Each CDR3 is given with its conserved first and last residue. The order of the fields is J gene, clone size, D gene, V gene, CDR3 protein, CDR3 DNA. The D gene is left open where the match is weak. Only part of the rows carry a size: once, few, many, or a class if the clone is expanded.

J gene: TRBJ2-1; clone size: many; D gene: TRBD2; V gene: TRBV29-1; CDR3 protein: CSVEMGLGQNEQFF; CDR3 DNA: TGCAGCGTTGAAATGGGACTAGGTCAGAATGAGCAGTTCTTC
J gene: TRBJ1-6; clone size: .; D gene: .; V gene: TRBV7-9; CDR3 protein: CASSWSSYNSPLHF; CDR3 DNA: TGTGCCAGCAGTTGGAGCTCCTATAATTCACCCCTCCACTTT
J gene: TRBJ2-5; clone size: many; D gene: TRBD1; V gene: TRBV29-1; CDR3 protein: CSVGTGKETQYF; CDR3 DNA: TGCAGCGTTGGGACAGGGAAAGAGACCCAGTACTTC
J gene: TRBJ1-1; clone size: many; D gene: .; V gene: TRBV27; CDR3 protein: CASSPFGRRLNTEAFF; CDR3 DNA: TGTGCCAGCAGTCCCTTCGGACGGAGACTGAACACTGAAGCTTTCTTT
J gene: TRBJ2-7; clone size: many; D gene: TRBD1; V gene: TRBV11-1; CDR3 protein: CASSLVLARRTGRTYEQYF; CDR3 DNA: TGTGCCAGCAGCTTAGTACTCGCCCGTAGGACAGGGAGAACTTACGAGCAGTACTTC
J gene: TRBJ1-4; clone size: many; D gene: .; V gene: TRBV7-2; CDR3 protein: CASSLRSGLATNEKLFF; CDR3 DNA: TGTGCCAGCAGCTTACGGTCAGGTTTGGCGACTAATGAAAAACTGTTTTTT
J gene: TRBJ2-1; clone size: many; D gene: .; V gene: TRBV2; CDR3 protein: CASRRPSGYSYNEQFF; CDR3 DNA: TGTGCCAGCAGGCGGCCCTCGGGTTACTCCTACAATGAGCAGTTCTTC
J gene: TRBJ2-2; clone size: many; D gene: .; V gene: TRBV9; CDR3 protein: CASGPPRTGELFF; CDR3 DNA: TGTGCCAGCGGCCCCCCGAGAACCGGGGAGCTGTTTTTT
J gene: TRBJ2-3; clone size: .; D gene: TRBD1; V gene: TRBV2; CDR3 protein: CASSERTGGREDTQYF; CDR3 DNA: TGTGCCAGCAGTGAACGGACAGGGGGCCGGGAAGATACGCAGTATTTT
J gene: TRBJ1-5; clone size: many; D gene: TRBD1; V gene: TRBV18; CDR3 protein: CASSQQGWTPQHF; CDR3 DNA: TGTGCCAGCTCACAACAGGGGTGGACGCCCCAGCATTTT
J gene: TRBJ2-1; clone size: many; D gene: .; V gene: TRBV13; CDR3 protein: CASSLGRPTNNEQFF; CDR3 DNA: TGTGCCAGCAGCTTAGGCCGGCCAACCAACAATGAGCAGTTCTTC
J gene: TRBJ1-4; clone size: many; D gene: .; V gene: TRBV20-1; CDR3 protein: CSARAGGRFEKLFF; CDR3 DNA: TGCAGTGCTAGAGCTGGGGGACGGTTCGAAAAACTGTTTTTT
J gene: TRBJ1-4; clone size: many; D gene: .; V gene: TRBV27; CDR3 protein: CASSLLEPTGGEKLFF; CDR3 DNA: TGTGCCAGCAGTTTACTTGAGCCCACAGGAGGAGAAAAACTGTTTTTT
J gene: TRBJ2-7; clone size: many; D gene: .; V gene: TRBV7-2; CDR3 protein: CASSSKGTWGYEQYF; CDR3 DNA: TGTGCCAGCAGCTCCAAGGGGACATGGGGCTACGAGCAGTACTTC
J gene: TRBJ1-1; clone size: .; D gene: .; V gene: TRBV10-2; CDR3 protein: CASSEFGGNTEAFF; CDR3 DNA: TGCGCCAGCAGTGAGTTCGGGGGGAACACTGAAGCTTTCTTT
J gene: TRBJ2-7; clone size: many; D gene: .; V gene: TRBV28; CDR3 protein: CASRSMREQYF; CDR3 DNA: TGTGCCAGCAGATCCATGCGGGAGCAGTACTTC
J gene: TRBJ2-7; clone size: many; D gene: .; V gene: TRBV7-2; CDR3 protein: CASSLTDRSYYEQYF; CDR3 DNA: TGTGCCAGCAGCTTGACCGACAGGTCCTACTACGAGCAGTACTTC
J gene: TRBJ2-2; clone size: many; D gene: TRBD2; V gene: TRBV6-2/TRBV6-3; CDR3 protein: CASSIQGGANTGELFF; CDR3 DNA: TGTGCCAGCAGTATCCAGGGAGGGGCGAACACCGGGGAGCTGTTTTTT
J gene: TRBJ2-7; clone size: many; D gene: .; V gene: TRBV5-1; CDR3 protein: CASSLRVGSYEQYF; CDR3 DNA: TGCGCCAGCAGCTTGCGCGTAGGGAGCTACGAGCAGTACTTC
J gene: TRBJ1-1; clone size: many; D gene: .; V gene: TRBV7-9; CDR3 protein: CASSPLPKRPTEAFF; CDR3 DNA: TGTGCCAGCAGCCCCCTACCAAAGAGACCCACTGAAGCTTTCTTT
J gene: TRBJ2-7; clone size: many; D gene: .; V gene: TRBV4-3; CDR3 protein: CASSQVWAADEQYF; CDR3 DNA: TGCGCCAGCAGCCAAGTATGGGCCGCCGACGAGCAGTACTTC
J gene: TRBJ2-7; clone size: .; D gene: .; V gene: TRBV20-1; CDR3 protein: CSARDRGGGYEQYF; CDR3 DNA: TGCAGTGCTAGAGACAGGGGGGGGGGCTACGAGCAGTACTTC
J gene: TRBJ2-7; clone size: many; D gene: .; V gene: TRBV14; CDR3 protein: CASSLFQYEQYF; CDR3 DNA: TGTGCCAGCAGCCTTTTTCAGTACGAGCAGTACTTC
J gene: TRBJ2-7; clone size: many; D gene: .; V gene: TRBV4-3; CDR3 protein: CASSQGAGSYEQYF; CDR3 DNA: TGCGCCAGCAGCCAAGGTGCCGGCTCCTACGAGCAGTACTTC
J gene: TRBJ2-2; clone size: many; D gene: .; V gene: TRBV29-1; CDR3 protein: CSVGQVNTGELFF; CDR3 DNA: TGCAGCGTTGGACAGGTGAACACCGGGGAGCTGTTTTTT
J gene: TRBJ2-1; clone size: many; D gene: TRBD2; V gene: TRBV11-1; CDR3 protein: CASSLGRPWSGVSSYNEQFF; CDR3 DNA: TGTGCCAGCAGCTTAGGGCGCCCCTGGAGCGGGGTTAGCTCCTACAATGAGCAGTTCTTC
J gene: TRBJ1-2; clone size: many; D gene: .; V gene: TRBV4-2; CDR3 protein: CASSHRDASQDYGYTF; CDR3 DNA: TGTGCCAGCAGCCATCGGGACGCCAGTCAGGACTATGGCTACACCTTC
J gene: TRBJ2-5; clone size: many; D gene: .; V gene: TRBV5-1; CDR3 protein: CASSLVQSQETQYF; CDR3 DNA: TGCGCCAGCAGCTTGGTACAGTCCCAAGAGACCCAGTACTTC
J gene: TRBJ2-3; clone size: medium-sized; D gene: TRBD2; V gene: TRBV20-1; CDR3 protein: CSAPGLAGDTDTQYF; CDR3 DNA: TGCAGTGCTCCAGGACTAGCGGGAGACACAGATACGCAGTATTTT
J gene: TRBJ1-4; clone size: .; D gene: .; V gene: TRBV7-2; CDR3 protein: CASSFAGRLFF; CDR3 DNA: TGTGCCAGCAGCTTTGCTGGCCGACTGTTTTTT
J gene: TRBJ2-2; clone size: .; D gene: .; V gene: TRBV6-4; CDR3 protein: CASSDGAAAGELFF; CDR3 DNA: TGTGCCAGCAGTGACGGGGCGGCAGCCGGGGAGCTGTTTTTT
J gene: TRBJ2-7; clone size: many; D gene: .; V gene: TRBV3-1; CDR3 protein: CASSLRHRISFYEQYF; CDR3 DNA: TGTGCCAGCAGCCTCCGCCACAGGATTTCCTTCTACGAGCAGTACTTC
J gene: TRBJ1-1; clone size: many; D gene: .; V gene: TRBV12-3/TRBV12-4; CDR3 protein: CASRLGADEAFF; CDR3 DNA: TGTGCCAGCAGACTTGGGGCGGATGAAGCTTTCTTT
J gene: TRBJ2-5; clone size: many; D gene: .; V gene: TRBV6-2/TRBV6-3; CDR3 protein: CASIQIGGAKTQYF; CDR3 DNA: TGTGCCAGCATCCAGATTGGCGGGGCGAAGACCCAGTACTTC
J gene: TRBJ1-2; clone size: many; D gene: TRBD1; V gene: TRBV9; CDR3 protein: CASRDRGRYGYTF; CDR3 DNA: TGTGCCAGCAGGGACAGGGGAAGATATGGCTACACCTTC
J gene: TRBJ2-7; clone size: many; D gene: .; V gene: TRBV4-3; CDR3 protein: CASSSGMNYEQYF; CDR3 DNA: TGCGCCAGCAGTTCTGGGATGAACTACGAGCAGTACTTC
J gene: TRBJ2-3; clone size: many; D gene: .; V gene: TRBV20-1; CDR3 protein: CSARVRAQADTQYF; CDR3 DNA: TGCAGTGCTAGAGTGCGAGCCCAGGCAGATACGCAGTATTTT
J gene: TRBJ2-6; clone size: many; D gene: .; V gene: TRBV28; CDR3 protein: CASSPGIFTGANVLTF; CDR3 DNA: TGTGCCAGCAGCCCAGGGATCTTTACTGGGGCCAACGTCCTGACTTTC